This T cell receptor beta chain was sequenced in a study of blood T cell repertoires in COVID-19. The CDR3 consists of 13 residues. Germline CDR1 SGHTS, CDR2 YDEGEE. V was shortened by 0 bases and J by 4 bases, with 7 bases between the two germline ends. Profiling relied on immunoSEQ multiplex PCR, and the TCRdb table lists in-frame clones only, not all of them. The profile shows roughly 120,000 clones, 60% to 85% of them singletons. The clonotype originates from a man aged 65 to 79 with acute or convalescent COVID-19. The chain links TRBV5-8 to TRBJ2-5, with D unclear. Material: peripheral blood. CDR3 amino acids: CASSLGLIETQYF. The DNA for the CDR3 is TGTGCCAGCAGCTTGGGGCTGATAGAGACCCAGTACTTC.